The 13 T cell receptor beta chains reported below all come from one sample, sequenced in a study of T cell changes during pregnancy in multiple sclerosis. Here immunoSEQ multiplex PCR was the method, and the copy in TCRdb shows in-frame clones only, minus some. This table holds around 130,000 clones, roughly 96% found once. The sequences come from peripheral blood, collected after pregnancy. These receptors all come from a female donor with multiple sclerosis, enrolled in a pregnancy study.

The rearrangement joins TRBV29-1 to TRBJ2-7, with 7 bases identical to TRBD2. The V gene's germline CDR1 is SQVTM and CDR2 ANQGSEA. Unmatched junction bases numbered 11, after V lost 6 bases and J lost 3 bases. The CDR3 runs 14 residues. CDR3 amino acids: CSVGGDASDYEQYF. The CDR3 DNA sequence: TGCAGCGTGGGAGGGGACGCTAGTGACTACGAGCAGTACTTC.

The chain uses TRBV18 and TRBJ2-1; 11 bases are shared with TRBD2. Trimming at V came to 6 bases and at J to 9 bases, leaving 10 bases not matched to a gene. CDR3 length: 15 amino acids. Germline V lookup: CDR1 KGHSH, CDR2 LQKENI. The CDR3 DNA follows: TGTGCCAGCTCGCCAACTAGCGGGAGTAGAATTGAGCAGTTCTTC. Its protein is CASSPTSGSRIEQFF.

This sequence joins TRBV29-1 and TRBJ1-1; possible D gene TRBD1, 5 bases. V was shortened by 7 bases and J by 2 bases, with 11 bases between the two germline ends. CDR1 and CDR2 (germline): SQVTM, ANQGSEA. The CDR3 is 12 residues long. The DNA of the CDR3 is TGCAGCGGAAACAGGTACAACACTGAAGCTTTCTTT. This codes for CSGNRYNTEAFF. The entire variable domain, with the rest obtained from reference TRBV29-1 and TRBJ1-1, is as follows: SAVISQKPSRDICQRGTSLTIQCQVDSQVTMMFWYRQQPGQSLTLIATANQGSEATYESGFVIDKFPISRPNLTFSTLTVSNMSPEDSSIYLCSGNRYNTEAFFGQGTRLTVV.

J is TRBJ1-4 and V is TRBV6-5; 8 bases fit TRBD1. V lost 2 bases to trimming and J lost 3 bases; unmatched junction nucleotides: 5. The CDR3 extends over 16 amino acids. Germline assignment: CDR1 MNHEY and CDR2 SVGAGI. The CDR3 region has the DNA TGTGCCAGCAGTTACAGCCCACAGGGGGCTAATGAAAAACTGTTTTTT. It codes for CASSYSPQGANEKLFF.

The V call is TRBV7-3, the J call TRBJ2-3; D might be TRBD2 (6 bases). From germline, CDR1 is SGHTA and CDR2 FQGTGA. Trimming left V 1 base short and J 8 bases short, with 13 bases between. This CDR3 has 14 amino acids. CDR3 in amino acids: CASSLIPYGGTQYF. CDR3 coding DNA: TGTGCCAGCAGCTTAATACCGTACGGGGGTACGCAGTATTTT.

This clone came up once. The chain employs TRBV28 and TRBJ2-7; TRBD1 matches 8 bases. Germline CDR1 is MDHEN and CDR2 is SYDVKM. The CDR3 runs 14 residues. V shed 2 bases and J 5 bases; nucleotides not matched to a gene: 5. The CDR3 DNA reads TGTGCCAGCAGTTTAACAGGGGGACTCGACGAGCAGTACTTC. Protein sequence: CASSLTGGLDEQYF.

This chain links TRBV28 with TRBJ1-2; 7 bases line up with TRBD1. After removal of 5 bases from V and 4 bases from J, the junction contained 10 bases not matched to a gene. In germline, CDR1 is MDHEN, CDR2 SYDVKM. This CDR3 region has 15 residues. The CDR3 protein is CASSPATGKGYGYTF. CDR3 nucleotide sequence: TGTGCCAGCAGTCCCGCGACAGGGAAAGGCTATGGCTACACCTTC.

This chain links TRBV5-1 with TRBJ2-7, with 9 positions matching TRBD1. V shed 4 bases and J 7 bases; nucleotides not matched to a gene: 9. The CDR3 length is 14 residues. Germline CDR1 and CDR2: SGHRS and YFSETQ. CDR3 protein: CASSRPSGTGEQYF. The CDR3 nucleotides read TGCGCCAGCAGCCGACCCTCCGGGACAGGGGAGCAGTACTTC.

The V call is TRBV7-8, the J call TRBJ2-3; the match to TRBD2 covers 8 bases. CDR1 and CDR2 (germline): SGHVS, FQNEAQ. V shed 3 bases, J shed 6 bases, and the junction held 8 bases outside the gene matches. This CDR3 comprises 15 residues. The CDR3 spells CASSFGTSYEDTQYF. The CDR3 nucleotides are TGTGCCAGCAGCTTCGGGACTAGTTATGAGGATACGCAGTATTTT.

The chain has TRBV7-2 and TRBJ2-7; 10 bases fit TRBD2. The ends lost 6 bases at V and 0 bases at J; junction bases unmatched: 8. The CDR3 totals 16 residues. CDR1 and CDR2 (germline): SGHTA, FQGNSA. The CDR3 spells CASSSGLAASSYEQYF. CDR3 nucleotides: TGTGCCAGCAGTTCCGGACTAGCGGCAAGCTCCTACGAGCAGTACTTC. Variable domain in full (rest from reference TRBV7-2 and TRBJ2-7): GAGVSQSPSNKVTEKGKDVELRCDPISGHTALYWYRQSLGQGLEFLIYFQGNSAPDKSGLPSDRFSAERTGGSVSTLTIQRTQQEDSAVYLCASSSGLAASSYEQYFGPGTRLTVT.

Only one count was recorded for this clone. The chain has TRBV29-1 and TRBJ2-1, with TRBD2 matching over 11 bases. The CDR3 has 15 residues. J lost 4 bases, V lost 4 bases, and 6 bases had no gene match. Germline CDR1 SQVTM, CDR2 ANQGSEA. CDR3 protein: CSVGASGRLYNEQFF. CDR3 in DNA: TGCAGCGTTGGGGCTAGCGGGAGGTTATACAATGAGCAGTTCTTC.

V and J are TRBV29-1 and TRBJ2-5; 9 bases align to TRBD1. The length of the CDR3 is 15 residues. V trimming: 3 bases; J trimming: 4 bases; junction bases outside the gene matches: 9. CDR1 is SQVTM and CDR2 is ANQGSEA in the germline V gene. The CDR3: CSVDRLTGGGETQYF. The CDR3 DNA is TGCAGCGTTGATAGGTTGACAGGGGGAGGAGAGACCCAGTACTTC.

This clone showed up just once. The gene calls are TRBV6-6 and TRBJ2-1, with 10 bases fitting TRBD2. Germline V gives CDR1 MNHNY, CDR2 SVGAGI (reference sequence). Unmatched junction bases numbered 5, after V lost 6 bases and J lost 3 bases. The CDR3 loop spans 15 amino acids. The chain's CDR3 is CASRTGLAYYNEQFF. The DNA of the CDR3 is TGTGCCAGCAGGACGGGACTAGCGTACTACAATGAGCAGTTCTTC.